The clone carrying this T cell receptor beta chain came up a few times. The antigen is undetermined. 5'RACE, which relied on constant-segment primers, yielded TCR alpha and TCR beta cDNA libraries carrying sample barcodes and UMIs. TCRdb fed the 5' RACE reads into MiXCR, producing one record per CDR3 protein. Here the sample spans 500,000 to 650,000 distinct CDR3 sequences, roughly 21% being singletons. CDR1 and CDR2 from the germline V gene are SGDLS and YYNGEE. V was trimmed by 4 bases and J by 7 bases, leaving 12 bases between them. This CDR3 region has 13 residues. This record belongs to a study of T-cell memory formation after mild COVID-19. Study-wide findings and caveats: In second-wave clones peaking day 37, SARS-CoV-2 specificity remained unconfirmed. Detection of some responders pre-infection suggested pre-existing cross-reactive memory T cells participated. Clones contracting over day 15 to 85 were CD4/CD8 balanced, with later expanders leaning CD4+.

The rearrangement joins TRBV9 to TRBJ2-1; no reliable D call. Input material: PBMCs or a T cell subset sorted from them (not recorded which). The sequence was obtained from an adult woman who had mild COVID-19 (a few samples of this study predate the infection). Cell type and time point are not known. The CDR3, as DNA: TGTGCCAGCAGCCTCTACTCGGCGAATGAGCAGTTCTTC. Protein: CASSLYSANEQFF. The full variable domain, rest sourced from reference TRBV9 and TRBJ2-1, is DSGVTQTPKHLITATGQRVTLRCSPRSGDLSVYWYQQSLDQGLQFLIQYYNGEERAKGNILERFSAQQFPDLHSELNLSSLELGDSALYFCASSLYSANEQFFGPGTRLTVL.